These T cell receptor beta chains were read from a single sample in a study of blood T cell repertoires in COVID-19. This table comes from immunoSEQ multiplex PCR, and its TCRdb copy is limited to in-frame clones, with some not included. Of a few hundred thousand clones listed, 65% to 90% are singletons. Sequenced sample: peripheral blood. All receptors come from a human donor in a cohort sampled during active COVID-19. The CDR3 runs from the conserved cysteine through the conserved F or W. D genes are given only for firm matches. The size entry is marked missing in some rows and otherwise reads once, few, many or a size class.

j_call,d_call,clone_size,v_call,cdr3_aa,cdr3_nt
TRBJ1-1,TRBD1,-,TRBV9,CASSVDGQANTEAFF,TGTGCCAGCAGCGTAGACGGACAGGCGAACACTGAAGCTTTCTTT
TRBJ1-1,-,-,TRBV9,CASSVVAVGGEAFF,TGTGCCAGCAGCGTAGTTGCGGTTGGGGGGGAAGCTTTCTTT
TRBJ2-4,TRBD1,-,TRBV18,CASSPDRGREAKNIQYF,TGTGCCAGCTCACCGGACAGGGGTAGAGAAGCCAAAAACATTCAGTACTTC
TRBJ2-7,-,-,TRBV6-1,CASSDSGVSYEQYF,TGTGCCAGCAGTGATTCAGGGGTCTCCTACGAGCAGTACTTC
TRBJ1-5,-,few,TRBV4-1,CASSHIGEGSQPQHF,TGCGCCAGCAGTCACATCGGGGAGGGGAGTCAGCCCCAGCATTTT
TRBJ2-2,TRBD2,-,TRBV19,CASSMRLASTGELFF,TGTGCCAGTAGTATGAGACTAGCGTCGACCGGGGAGCTGTTTTTT
TRBJ2-7,TRBD2,-,TRBV5-1,CASSLGLVGTSSYEQYF,TGCGCCAGCAGCTTGGGATTGGTGGGGACTAGCTCCTACGAGCAGTACTTC
TRBJ2-7,TRBD1,many,TRBV6-5,CASSTPGTGTYEQYF,TGTGCCAGCAGTACACCCGGGACAGGGACCTACGAGCAGTACTTC
TRBJ1-3,-,-,TRBV2,CANALQDKRNTIYF,TGTGCCAACGCTCTACAGGATAAACGAAACACCATATATTTT
TRBJ2-1,TRBD2,-,TRBV9,CASSVGGGAYNEQFF,TGTGCCAGCAGCGTAGGTGGGGGGGCCTACAATGAGCAGTTCTTC
TRBJ1-5,-,-,TRBV9,CASSVAGGSNQPQHF,TGTGCCAGCAGCGTAGCTGGAGGGAGCAATCAGCCCCAGCATTTT
TRBJ1-1,TRBD1,-,TRBV6-5,CASTITGGNTEAFF,TGTGCCAGCACCATAACAGGGGGTAATACTGAAGCTTTCTTT
TRBJ2-2,TRBD2,-,TRBV7-2,CASSQRRGGGAGGELFF,TGTGCCAGCAGCCAACGAAGAGGCGGGGGGGCTGGCGGGGAGCTGTTTTTT
TRBJ1-2,-,-,TRBV15,CATSRIDSRFRGGYTF,TGTGCCACCAGCAGAATCGACAGCCGGTTTAGGGGTGGCTACACCTTC
TRBJ1-3,-,-,TRBV9,CASGQGGGNTIYF,TGTGCCAGCGGCCAGGGAGGTGGAAACACCATATATTTT
TRBJ1-6,TRBD1,-,TRBV19,CASSIRDRDSPLHF,TGTGCCAGTAGTATCCGGGACAGGGATTCACCCCTCCACTTT
TRBJ2-7,TRBD1,-,TRBV2,CASSVGTGGNEQYF,TGTGCCAGCAGTGTTGGGACAGGGGGCAACGAGCAGTACTTC
TRBJ1-5,-,-,TRBV2,CASLDRRRNQPQHF,TGTGCCAGCCTTGACAGGCGGCGGAATCAGCCCCAGCATTTT
TRBJ2-1,-,-,TRBV4-1,CASSQDGSRDEQFF,TGCGCCAGCAGCCAAGATGGGAGCCGAGATGAGCAGTTCTTC
TRBJ2-7,-,-,TRBV18,CASSPPASYEQYF,TGTGCCAGCTCACCACCGGCCTCCTACGAGCAGTACTTC